One sample yielded the 8 T cell receptor beta chains listed below, sequenced in a study of shared clonotypes between healthy human individuals. Sequencing used immunoSEQ multiplex PCR; TCRdb keeps in-frame clones, though not all of them. The table includes hundreds of thousands of clones, 75% to 80% detected once. The sequenced material came from PBMCs. The source is a middle-aged woman in good health. Some clones in this sample may be carry-over from other donors' samples.

This clone was recorded only once. A far larger clone lies a single base away; this is likely a read error. Other nucleotide sequences from this sample produce the same CDR3. V is TRBV9 and J is TRBJ2-3; 10 nucleotides line up with TRBD1. The V gene's germline CDR1 is SGDLS and CDR2 YYNGEE. This CDR3 is built from 16 residues. CDR3 nucleotides: TGTGCCAGCAGCAGACGGACAGGGGGAAGCACGGATACGCAGTATTTT. Its translation is CASSRRTGGSTDTQYF. The complete variable domain, with remaining parts taken from reference TRBV9 and TRBJ2-3, reads DSGVTQTPKHLITATGQRVTLRCSPRSGDLSVYWYQQSLDQGLQFLIQYYNGEERAKGNILERFSAQQFPDLHSELNLSSLELGDSALYFCASSRRTGGSTDTQYFGPGTRLTVL.

The rearrangement uses TRBV18 and TRBJ1-1, with 7 bases fitting TRBD1. CDR3 size: 16 residues. The germline V gene encodes CDR1 KGHSH and CDR2 LQKENI. The V segment lost 3 bases and the J segment 3 bases; nucleotides outside the gene matches: 10. DNA of the CDR3: TGTGCCAGCTCACCGTATCCGACAGGGACGGACACTGAAGCTTTCTTT. Encoded protein: CASSPYPTGTDTEAFF.

This rearrangement joins TRBV2 to TRBJ2-2, with a tentative D call TRBD2 (6 bases). Germline V lookup: CDR1 SNHLY, CDR2 FYNNEI. This CDR3 contains 13 residues. Trimming cost V 4 bases and J 6 bases, with 9 bases left between them. DNA of the CDR3: TGTGCCAGCAGTGGCGAGCGGGCCGGGGAGCTGTTTTTT. Amino acid sequence: CASSGERAGELFF.

As to this clone: A far larger clone is a single base away, which makes a read error likely. The sample carries other DNA sequences with the same CDR3. The chain has TRBV5-6 and TRBJ1-1; D is uncertain. The V gene's germline CDR1 is SGHDT and CDR2 YYEEEE. The CDR3 has 14 amino acids. Trimming removed 4 bases at V and 8 bases at J, with 18 bases between. DNA of the CDR3: TGTGCCAGCAGCCCCTATGGGCAGTATAAGGAAGCTTTCTTT. Protein product: CASSPYGQYKEAFF.

The V and J genes are TRBV19 and TRBJ1-1, with no clear D. The germline CDR1 and CDR2 sequences are LNHDA and SQIVND (reference sequence). Trimming stripped 4 bases from V and 7 bases from J, with 13 bases between. This CDR3 spans 13 amino acids. The CDR3 here is CASSKELGLEAFF. The CDR3 DNA reads TGTGCCAGTAGTAAGGAACTGGGCCTTGAAGCTTTCTTT.

This sequence joins TRBV28 and TRBJ2-2, with TRBD1 matching 7 bases. In germline, CDR1 is MDHEN, CDR2 SYDVKM. This CDR3 region has 15 residues. The V gene end was trimmed by 5 bases and the J gene end by 0 bases; junction bases not matched to a gene: 3. CDR3 sequence: CASSRQGSNTGELFF. The CDR3 nucleotides are TGTGCCAGCAGTCGACAGGGATCGAACACCGGGGAGCTGTTTTTT.

This clone has just a few counts. The chain links TRBV18 to TRBJ1-2; perhaps TRBD1 as D (5 bases). Germline CDR1 KGHSH, CDR2 LQKENI. The CDR3 is 14 residues long. The germline V and J ends were trimmed by 3 bases and 5 bases, with 13 bases remaining between them. CDR3 nucleotides: TGTGCCAGCTCACCCGGCGGCGAGGGGTATGGCTACACCTTC. Amino acid sequence: CASSPGGEGYGYTF.

The chain recombines TRBV6-6 with TRBJ1-1; no reliable D call. Germline-derived CDR1 and CDR2 are MNHNY and SVGAGI (reference sequence). CDR3 length equals 14 residues. The germline V and J ends were trimmed by 2 bases and 1 base, with 8 bases remaining between them. The CDR3 DNA sequence: TGTGCCAGCAGTTACCCGGCGGGGAACACTGAAGCTTTCTTT. It codes for CASSYPAGNTEAFF.